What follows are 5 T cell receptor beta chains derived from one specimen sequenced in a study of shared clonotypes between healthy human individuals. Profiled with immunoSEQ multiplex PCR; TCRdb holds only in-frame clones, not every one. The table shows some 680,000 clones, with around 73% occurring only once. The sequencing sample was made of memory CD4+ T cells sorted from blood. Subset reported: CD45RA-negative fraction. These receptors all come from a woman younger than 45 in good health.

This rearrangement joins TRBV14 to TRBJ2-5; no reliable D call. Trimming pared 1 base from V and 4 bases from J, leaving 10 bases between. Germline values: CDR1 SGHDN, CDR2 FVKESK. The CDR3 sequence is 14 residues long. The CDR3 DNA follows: TGTGCCAGCAGCCAAGCCACGGGTTTAGAGACCCAGTACTTC. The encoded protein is CASSQATGLETQYF.

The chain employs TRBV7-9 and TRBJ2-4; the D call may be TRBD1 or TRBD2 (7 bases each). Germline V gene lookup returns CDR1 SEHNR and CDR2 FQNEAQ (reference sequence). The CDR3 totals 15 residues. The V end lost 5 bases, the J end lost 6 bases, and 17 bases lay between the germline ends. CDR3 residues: CASSRQGGLGNIQYF. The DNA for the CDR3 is TGTGCCAGCAGCCGACAGGGAGGGCTCGGAAACATTCAGTACTTC.

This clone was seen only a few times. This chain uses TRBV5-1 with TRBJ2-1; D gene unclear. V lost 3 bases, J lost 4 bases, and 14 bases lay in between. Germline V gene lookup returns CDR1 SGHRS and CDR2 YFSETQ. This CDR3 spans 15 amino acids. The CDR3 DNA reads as TGCGCCAGCAGCTCAGACTCTATAGGTTACAATGAGCAGTTCTTC. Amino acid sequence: CASSSDSIGYNEQFF.

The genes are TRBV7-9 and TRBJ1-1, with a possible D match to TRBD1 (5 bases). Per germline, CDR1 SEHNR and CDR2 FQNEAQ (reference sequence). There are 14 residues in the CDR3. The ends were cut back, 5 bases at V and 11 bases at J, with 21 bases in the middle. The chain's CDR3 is CASSMIGQGGMAFF. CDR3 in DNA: TGTGCCAGCAGCATGATTGGGCAGGGTGGTATGGCTTTCTTT.

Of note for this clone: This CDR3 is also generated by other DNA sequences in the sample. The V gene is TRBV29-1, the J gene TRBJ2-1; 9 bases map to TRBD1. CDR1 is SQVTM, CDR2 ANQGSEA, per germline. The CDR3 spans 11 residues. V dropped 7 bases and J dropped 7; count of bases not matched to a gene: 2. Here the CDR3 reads CSGDRANEQFF. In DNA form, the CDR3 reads TGCAGCGGGGACAGGGCTAATGAGCAGTTCTTC.